The 9 T cell receptor beta chains presented below share a single source sample, sequenced in a study of OX40 agonist ivuxolimab in advanced cancers. Assay used: immunoSEQ multiplex PCR; TCRdb lists only in-frame clones, some missing. The data show roughly 41,000 clones, roughly nine tenths seen once. The material was CD4+ or CD8+ T cells sorted from blood, obtained in a trial of the OX40 agonist ivuxolimab. The receptors stem from an adult with an advanced solid tumor such as melanoma, head and neck, liver or kidney cancer.

The chain has TRBV7-2 and TRBJ2-3, with D possibly being TRBD1 (9 bases). The V gene lost 2 bases and the J gene lost 5 bases, with 23 bases spanning the gap. The V gene's germline CDR1 is SGHTA and CDR2 FQGNSA. This CDR3 region has 18 residues. The CDR3 bases are TGTGCCAGCAGCTTACGGAGCGGGGGACAGGGCCCTCTAGATACGCAGTATTTT. Translation: CASSLRSGGQGPLDTQYF.

The chain uses TRBV7-2 and TRBJ2-7; D is uncertain. This CDR3 contains 13 residues. The V gene lost 1 base and the J gene lost 7 bases, with 11 bases spanning the gap. CDR1 is SGHTA and CDR2 is FQGNSA in the germline V gene. The CDR3 reads CASSLENAREQYF. CDR3 bases: TGTGCCAGCAGCTTAGAAAACGCTCGAGAGCAGTACTTC.

J is TRBJ2-1 and V is TRBV6-1; 7 positions match TRBD1. Germline values: CDR1 MNHNS, CDR2 SASEGT. Losses at the gene ends were 5 bases for V and 1 base for J; bases not matched to a gene: 5. This CDR3 is 15 amino acids long. As DNA, the CDR3 is TGTGCCAGCAGTCAGAACAGGGGTTCCTACAATGAGCAGTTCTTC. Translated: CASSQNRGSYNEQFF.

V gene TRBV6-6 combines with J gene TRBJ1-5; D is ambiguous. Germline values: CDR1 MNHNY, CDR2 SVGAGI (reference sequence). Trimming left V 2 bases short and J 3 bases short, with 11 bases between. CDR3 size: 15 residues. Here the CDR3 reads CASSYPGGANQPQHF. The CDR3 coding sequence is TGTGCCAGCAGTTACCCAGGAGGAGCCAATCAGCCCCAGCATTTT.

This rearrangement joins TRBV11-1 to TRBJ2-3; D is undetermined. CDR1 and CDR2 (germline): SGHAT, FQDESV (reference sequence). Trimming took off 1 base at V and 0 bases at J, with 8 bases between the two ends. The length of the CDR3 is 15 residues. The CDR3 nucleotides read TGTGCCAGCAGCTTAGGGGTAGGAAGCACAGATACGCAGTATTTT. Amino acids: CASSLGVGSTDTQYF.

The chain couples TRBV6-6 to TRBJ2-1; D remains unclear. Between the trimmed V and J ends, which lost 5 bases and 0 bases, there was a span of 8 bases. Per the germline V gene, CDR1 is MNHNY and CDR2 is SVGAGI (reference sequence). CDR3 length: 14 amino acids. The CDR3 DNA follows: TGTGCCAGCAGTGGCGATCTCTCCTACAATGAGCAGTTCTTC. Translating gives CASSGDLSYNEQFF.

V and J are TRBV6-5 and TRBJ1-2; possibly TRBD1 for D (6 bases). Trimming removed 6 bases from V and 4 bases from J, with 12 bases in between. The V gene's germline CDR1 is MNHEY and CDR2 SVGAGI. The CDR3 has 13 residues. The CDR3 loop is CASSVTGSYGYTF. For the CDR3, the DNA is TGTGCCAGCAGCGTAACAGGGTCCTATGGCTACACCTTC.

The chain is built from TRBV9 and TRBJ1-4, with 10 bases that match TRBD1. Germline-derived CDR1 and CDR2 are SGDLS and YYNGEE. With 4 bases clipped from V and 8 bases from J, the junction kept 5 bases outside the gene matches. The CDR3 covers 14 residues. In DNA, the CDR3 is TGTGCCAGCAGCAAGGGACAGGGGAAGGAAAAACTGTTTTTT. It encodes CASSKGQGKEKLFF.

The chain links TRBV5-1 to TRBJ2-5; D remains unclear. CDR3 length: 11 amino acids. Germline CDR1 SGHRS, CDR2 YFSETQ. V dropped 3 bases and J dropped 5 bases, with 5 bases sitting between them. CDR3 sequence (DNA): TGCGCCAGCAGCTCGGCGGAGACCCAGTACTTC. Translation: CASSSAETQYF.